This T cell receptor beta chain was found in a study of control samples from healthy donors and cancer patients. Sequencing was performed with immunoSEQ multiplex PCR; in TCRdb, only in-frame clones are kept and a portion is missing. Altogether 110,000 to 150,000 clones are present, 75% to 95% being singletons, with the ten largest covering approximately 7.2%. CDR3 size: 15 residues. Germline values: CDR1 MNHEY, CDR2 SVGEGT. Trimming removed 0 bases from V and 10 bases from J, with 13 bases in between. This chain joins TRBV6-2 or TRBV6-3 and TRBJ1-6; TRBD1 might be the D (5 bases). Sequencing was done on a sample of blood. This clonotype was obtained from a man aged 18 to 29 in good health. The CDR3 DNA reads TGTGCCAGCAGTTACTCGGCAGGGATGGGATCACCCCTCCACTTT. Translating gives CASSYSAGMGSPLHF.